The 24 T cell receptor beta chains presented below share a single source sample, sequenced in a study of prognosis after radiotherapy for stage I lung cancer. The genomic DNA TCR beta CDR3 region underwent two rounds of multiplex PCR. Primers (each specific to one TRBV or TRBJ gene) were used in first-round PCR. TCRdb independently ran MiXCR on the multiplex PCR reads; one entry per CDR3 protein. The top ten clones hold roughly two fifths of a sample with 10,000 to 15,000 distinct CDR3 sequences, roughly 40% of them seen once. This specimen consisted of PBMCs, obtained before or after stereotactic body radiation therapy (not recorded which). These receptors were collected from a donor over 45 with non-small cell lung cancer.

In its sample, this clonotype was seen once. V and J are TRBV2 and TRBJ2-3; 8 bases map to TRBD2. The CDR3 is made up of 14 amino acids. Looked up from germline, CDR1 is SNHLY and CDR2 is FYNNEI. The junction had 2 bases not matched to a gene; V was cut back by 2 bases and J by 4 bases. The DNA of the CDR3 is TGTGCCAGCAGTGAACTCGGGGGGGCAGATACGCAGTATTTT. Translating gives CASSELGGADTQYF. Supplemented by reference TRBV2 and TRBJ2-3, the full variable domain reads EPEVTQTPSHQVTQMGQEVILRCVPISNHLYFYWYRQILGQKVEFLVSFYNNEISEKSEIFDDQFSVERPDGSNFTLKIRSTKLEDSAMYFCASSELGGADTQYFGPGTRLTVL.

The chain has TRBV6-1 and TRBJ2-7, with D possibly being TRBD2 (6 bases). Germline CDR1 and CDR2: MNHNS and SASEGT. The CDR3 loop spans 14 amino acids. Trimming left V 6 bases short and J 4 bases short, with 16 bases between. The CDR3 DNA is TGTGCCAGCAGGGGCCCGGACTACTCATACGAGCAGTACTTC. This sequence encodes CASRGPDYSYEQYF.

Remarks on this clonotype: With only one base between it and a far larger clone, this is likely a read error. This chain uses TRBV2 with TRBJ2-2; no reliable D call. The CDR3 sequence is 13 residues long. Trimming left V 7 bases short and J 6 bases short, with 12 bases between. Germline CDR1 is SNHLY and CDR2 is FYNNEI. The CDR3: CASIHSVSGELFF. DNA for the CDR3: TGTGCCAGCATCCATTCGGTTTCCGGGGAGCTGTTTTTT.

The sample holds many counts of this clonotype. CDR3: CASSLRGPFSSYNEQFF. The CDR3, as DNA: TGTGCCAGTAGTCTCCGGGGGCCCTTCAGCTCCTACAATGAGCAGTTCTTC. The chain combines TRBV19 with TRBJ2-1; the D gene could be TRBD1 or TRBD2 (6 bases each). V lost 5 bases, J lost 0 bases, and 17 bases lay in between. Germline V gives CDR1 LNHDA, CDR2 SQIVND (reference sequence). The CDR3 is 17 amino acids.

V and J are TRBV6-1 and TRBJ2-7, with D perhaps TRBD1 (6 bases). The CDR3 length is 13 residues. Germline values: CDR1 MNHNS, CDR2 SASEGT. V gave up 6 bases and J gave up 7 bases, with 16 bases separating them. The chain's CDR3 is CASRPGQGREQYF. CDR3 DNA: TGTGCCAGCAGGCCGGGACAAGGAAGGGAGCAGTACTTC.

This clonotype appeared many times. The chain combines TRBV20-1 with TRBJ2-5; 10 bases align to TRBD1. Losses at the gene ends were 3 bases for V and 2 bases for J; bases not matched to a gene: 0. The CDR3 consists of 13 residues. Germline V gene lookup returns CDR1 DFQATT and CDR2 SNEGSKA (reference sequence). CDR3 region: CSARDRGQETQYF. The CDR3 coding sequence is TGCAGTGCTAGGGACAGGGGGCAAGAGACCCAGTACTTC.

This chain links TRBV28 with TRBJ2-7, with 7 bases matching TRBD1. The CDR3 runs to 16 residues. The germline V gene encodes CDR1 MDHEN and CDR2 SYDVKM. The V gene end was trimmed by 6 bases and the J gene end by 0 bases; junction bases not matched to a gene: 11. The CDR3 region has the DNA TGTGCCAGCAGCCCACCCGACAGGGCGAGCTCCTACGAGCAGTACTTC. It codes for CASSPPDRASSYEQYF.

This clonotype has only one observation. A read error may explain this, as a much larger clone is one base away. The rearrangement links TRBV7-2 to TRBJ2-4; D might be TRBD2 (7 bases). The CDR3 sequence is 17 residues long. Germline loops: CDR1 SGHTA, CDR2 FQGNSA. Deletions cut 2 bases from V and 3 bases from J, with 17 bases between. In DNA form, the CDR3 reads TGTGCCAGCAGCTTAATTGGGGGGGCCCTAGTCAAAAACATTCAGTACTTC. As protein: CASSLIGGALVKNIQYF.

This sequence joins TRBV6-1 and TRBJ1-2, with D perhaps matching TRBD1 (5 bases). The germline V gene has CDR1 MNHNS and CDR2 SASEGT. The V end was cut by 6 bases, the J end by 8 bases, with 16 bases between. The CDR3 runs 13 residues. The CDR3 DNA reads as TGTGCCAGCAGATGGGGGGAGGTGAGAGGCTACACCTTC. Amino acid sequence: CASRWGEVRGYTF.

This clonotype was detected many times. The gene calls are TRBV5-6 and TRBJ2-2, with 7 bases lining up with TRBD1. Trimming cost V 2 bases and J 3 bases; bases outside gene matches: 7. The germline V gene encodes CDR1 SGHDT and CDR2 YYEEEE. This CDR3 region has 16 residues. The CDR3 here is CASSFFQGDHTGELFF. CDR3 nucleotides: TGTGCCAGCAGCTTTTTTCAGGGGGATCACACCGGGGAGCTGTTTTTT. The variable domain in full, with the rest retrieved from reference TRBV5-6 and TRBJ2-2, is DAGVTQSPTHLIKTRGQQVTLRCSPKSGHDTVSWYQQALGQGPQFIFQYYEEEERQRGNFPDRFSGHQFPNYSSELNVNALLLGDSALYLCASSFFQGDHTGELFFGEGSRLTVL.

This clonotype has ten or more counts. This chain connects TRBV2 to TRBJ2-7; no definite D call. With 6 bases removed from V and 1 base from J, the gap between germline ends came to 10 bases. Germline lookup yields CDR1 SNHLY and CDR2 FYNNEI. The CDR3 runs 13 residues. The CDR3: CASSFPLSYEQYF. The CDR3 DNA reads TGTGCCAGCAGCTTCCCCTTGTCCTACGAGCAGTACTTC.

The V and J genes are TRBV6-2 or TRBV6-3 and TRBJ2-7; D is perhaps TRBD1 (5 bases). The CDR3 is 10 amino acids. The V gene's germline CDR1 is MNHEY and CDR2 SVGEGT. Trimming removed 5 bases from V and 10 bases from J, with 9 bases in between. This CDR3 reads CASSGATQYF. CDR3 sequence (DNA): TGTGCCAGCAGTGGGGCGACACAGTACTTC.

In this sample, this clonotype turned up many times. The rearrangement joins TRBV18 to TRBJ2-1; D gene unclear. Trimming removed 4 bases from V and 6 bases from J, with 10 bases in between. CDR3 length: 13 residues. Germline V lookup: CDR1 KGHSH, CDR2 LQKENI. CDR3 loop: CASSREVANEQFF. CDR3 nucleotide sequence: TGTGCCAGCTCACGCGAGGTGGCCAATGAGCAGTTCTTC.

The chain combines TRBV6-1 with TRBJ1-2, with a weak D call TRBD1 (5 bases). The V end was cut by 3 bases, the J end by 10 bases, with 9 bases between. CDR1 MNHNS and CDR2 SASEGT come from the germline V gene. The CDR3 runs 11 residues. The CDR3 protein is CASSDSGTYTF. CDR3 nucleotide sequence: TGTGCCAGCAGTGACTCAGGGACCTACACCTTC.

As regards this clonotype: Possible read error: a much larger clone is one base away. The chain uses TRBV7-9 and TRBJ1-1; 8 nucleotides agree with TRBD1. This CDR3 region has 14 residues. After removal of 4 bases from V and 2 bases from J, the junction contained 3 bases not matched to a gene. Germline V lookup: CDR1 SEHNR, CDR2 FQNEAQ (reference sequence). The CDR3 loop reads CASSSTGVNTEAFF. The CDR3 nucleotides read TGTGCCAGCAGCTCGACAGGGGTAAACACTGAAGCTTTCTTT.

V gene TRBV5-1 combines with J gene TRBJ2-2; D possibly corresponds to TRBD1 (6 bases). Trimming pared 4 bases from V and 5 bases from J, leaving 15 bases between. Germline CDR1 SGHRS, CDR2 YFSETQ. This CDR3 spans 15 amino acids. CDR3 sequence reads: CASSPDGGATGELFF. CDR3 sequence (DNA): TGCGCCAGCAGCCCTGATGGGGGCGCAACCGGGGAGCTGTTTTTT.

Ten or more counts support this clonotype. The J gene is TRBJ2-1, the V gene TRBV7-2; 8 nucleotides match TRBD2. Germline CDR1 reads SGHTA; CDR2 reads FQGNSA. Trimming removed 1 base from V and 3 bases from J; junction bases left unmatched: 2. The CDR3 sequence is 15 residues long. The CDR3 here is CASSLEGLGYNEQFF. As DNA, the CDR3 is TGTGCCAGCAGCTTAGAGGGACTAGGCTACAATGAGCAGTTCTTC.

This chain joins TRBV28 and TRBJ2-3; unclear D gene. The CDR3 consists of 12 residues. Trimming took off 5 bases at V and 6 bases at J, with 9 bases between the two ends. The V gene's germline CDR1 is MDHEN and CDR2 SYDVKM. The CDR3 reads CASSLAVDTQYF. The CDR3 nucleotides read TGTGCCAGCAGTCTCGCCGTGGATACGCAGTATTTT. Complete variable domain (other parts from reference TRBV28 and TRBJ2-3): DVKVTQSSRYLVKRTGEKVFLECVQDMDHENMFWYRQDPGLGLRLIYFSYDVKMKEKGDIPEGYSVSREKKERFSLILESASTNQTSMYLCASSLAVDTQYFGPGTRLTVL.

The sample holds a few counts of this clonotype. A far larger clone is one base from this, pointing to a likely read error. This chain joins TRBV6-2 or TRBV6-3 and TRBJ1-6, with 9 nucleotides matching TRBD1. The CDR3 contains 11 residues. V was pared by 6 bases and J by 15 bases, with 3 bases of the junction left unmatched. Germline values: CDR1 MNHEY, CDR2 SVGEGT. The CDR3 spells CASRDRGHLHF. The CDR3 DNA sequence: TGTGCCAGCAGGGACAGGGGACACCTCCACTTT.

This clonotype has a count of ten or more. The chain combines TRBV6-2 or TRBV6-3 with TRBJ2-1, with D unresolved. The CDR3 covers 13 residues. In germline, CDR1 is MNHEY, CDR2 SVGEGT. Trimming cost V 0 bases and J 9 bases, with 9 bases left between them. The CDR3 region is CASSYSTPLEQFF. CDR3 coding DNA: TGTGCCAGCAGTTACTCGACTCCCCTTGAGCAGTTCTTC.

This clonotype has at least ten counts. The chain combines TRBV24-1 with TRBJ2-1; perhaps TRBD1 as D (5 bases). Trimming took 6 bases from V and 2 from J, leaving 10 bases between them. CDR1 and CDR2 (germline): KGHDR, SFDVKD. The length of the CDR3 is 14 residues. The CDR3 region is CATSQGRTYNEQFF. CDR3 nucleotide sequence: TGTGCCACCAGTCAGGGCAGGACCTACAATGAGCAGTTCTTC.

V is TRBV5-1 and J is TRBJ1-2; the match to TRBD1 covers 8 bases. J lost 3 bases, V lost 4 bases, and 5 bases had no gene match. CDR1 is SGHRS, CDR2 YFSETQ, per germline. The CDR3 extends over 14 amino acids. The CDR3 spells CASSPTTGDYGYTF. The CDR3 DNA follows: TGCGCCAGCAGCCCCACGACAGGGGACTATGGCTACACCTTC.

This clonotype showed up just a few times. A read error is possible here, since a much larger clone lies one base away. The chain carries TRBV6-2 or TRBV6-3 and TRBJ2-3; a possible D gene is TRBD1 (5 bases). The CDR3 covers 15 residues. V lost 2 bases, J lost 9 bases, and 18 bases lay in between. CDR1 and CDR2 (germline): MNHEY, SVGEGT. CDR3 nucleotides: TGTGCCAGCAGTTACAGAGGACATGGGGCCATCACGCAGTATTTT. It is translated as CASSYRGHGAITQYF.

By share, this clonotype counts as medium-sized. This chain connects TRBV27 to TRBJ1-2; 7 bases agree with TRBD1. The CDR3 has 15 residues. V lost 4 bases and J lost 7; bases outside the gene matches: 12. Germline V gene lookup returns CDR1 MNHEY and CDR2 SMNVEV (reference sequence). The CDR3 is CASSSAHRGGSGYTF. DNA of the CDR3: TGTGCCAGCAGTTCCGCCCACAGGGGAGGTAGTGGCTACACCTTC.